These 7 T cell receptor beta chains were all obtained from the same sample, sequenced in a study of blood T cell repertoires in COVID-19. Sequencing used immunoSEQ multiplex PCR; TCRdb keeps in-frame clones, though not all of them. This repertoire shows 400,000 or so clones, nearly 90% found once; its top ten account for roughly 1.9%. Source material: PBMCs or T cells enriched from blood (not recorded which). These receptors all come from a woman between 40 and 55 years old with acute COVID-19.

The chain recombines TRBV5-1 with TRBJ1-1, with D unclear. The CDR3 has 11 amino acids. The germline CDR1 and CDR2 sequences are SGHRS and YFSETQ. V lost 4 bases and J 5 bases, leaving 6 bases between the germline ends. CDR3 nucleotides: TGCGCCAGCAGCACCTATACTGAAGCTTTCTTT. Translated: CASSTYTEAFF.

The rearrangement links TRBV29-1 to TRBJ2-7, with 8 bases matching TRBD1. Germline V lookup: CDR1 SQVTM, CDR2 ANQGSEA. With V trimmed by 5 bases and J by 5 bases, 8 bases remained unmatched. The CDR3 spans 13 residues. In nucleotides, the CDR3 is TGCAGCGTTAGAGGACAGGGTGGCCACGAGCAGTACTTC. Its protein is CSVRGQGGHEQYF.

This sequence joins TRBV13 and TRBJ2-7, with 8 bases fitting TRBD1. Germline V gene data show CDR1 as PRHDT and CDR2 as FYEKMQ (reference sequence). V dropped 4 bases and J dropped 4; count of bases not matched to a gene: 6. The CDR3 contains 14 residues. CDR3 protein: CASSSAGGQYEQYF. The CDR3, as DNA: TGTGCCAGCAGCTCAGCAGGGGGCCAATACGAGCAGTACTTC. The full variable domain, completed using reference TRBV13 and TRBJ2-7, is AAGVIQSPRHLIKEKRETATLKCYPIPRHDTVYWYQQGPGQDPQFLISFYEKMQSDKGSIPDRFSAQQFSDYHSELNMSSLELGDSALYFCASSSAGGQYEQYFGPGTRLTVT.

This chain links TRBV29-1 with TRBJ2-2; no clear D gene. Trimming left V 1 base short and J 2 bases short, with 5 bases between. Germline V gene lookup returns CDR1 SQVTM and CDR2 ANQGSEA. The CDR3 runs to 13 residues. The CDR3, as DNA: TGCAGCGTTGAAGGCACAAACACCGGGGAGCTGTTTTTT. As protein: CSVEGTNTGELFF.

The rearrangement joins TRBV7-9 to TRBJ2-5, with D perhaps TRBD1 (6 bases). Trimming shortened V by 3 bases and J by 3 bases, and 8 bases separated the two germline ends. CDR3 length equals 13 residues. Germline values: CDR1 SEHNR, CDR2 FQNEAQ (reference sequence). CDR3 nucleotide sequence: TGTGCCAGCAGCTTGGGGGCCAAAGAGACCCAGTACTTC. Protein: CASSLGAKETQYF.

This clone was seen once. The CDR3 spells CAIHTTYNEQFF. CDR3 DNA: TGTGCCATCCATACTACATACAATGAGCAGTTCTTC. The chain carries TRBV10-3 and TRBJ2-1, with D uncertain. With 8 bases removed from V and 4 bases from J, the gap between germline ends came to 9 bases. The CDR3 is 12 residues long. Germline V gene sequence: CDR1 ENHRY, CDR2 SYGVKD.

The chain combines TRBV11-2 with TRBJ2-5; 15 bases line up with TRBD2. Germline CDR1 and CDR2: SGHAT and FQNNGV. The CDR3 covers 19 residues. V shed 0 bases and J 5 bases; nucleotides not matched to a gene: 10. The CDR3 is CASSLDRWTSGGAIETQYF. As DNA, the CDR3 is TGTGCCAGCAGCTTAGACAGGTGGACTAGCGGGGGGGCCATCGAGACCCAGTACTTC.